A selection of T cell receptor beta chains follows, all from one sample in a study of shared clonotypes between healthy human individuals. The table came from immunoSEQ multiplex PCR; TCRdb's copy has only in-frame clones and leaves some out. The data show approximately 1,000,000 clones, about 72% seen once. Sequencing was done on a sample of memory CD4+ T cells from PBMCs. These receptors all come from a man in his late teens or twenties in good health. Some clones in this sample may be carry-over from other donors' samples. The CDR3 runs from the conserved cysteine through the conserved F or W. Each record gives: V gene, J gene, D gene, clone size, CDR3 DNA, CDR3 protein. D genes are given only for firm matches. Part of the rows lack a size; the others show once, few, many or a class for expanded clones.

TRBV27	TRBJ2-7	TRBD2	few	TGTGCCAGCAGTTTATACGCAGCGGGAGCCCCCTTGGACGAGCAGTACTTC	CASSLYAAGAPLDEQYF
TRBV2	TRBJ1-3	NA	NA	TGTGCCAGCAGTGAAGGGCCCCAGTTAAGAGGAAACACCATATATTTT	CASSEGPQLRGNTIYF
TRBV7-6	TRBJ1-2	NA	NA	TGTGCCAGCAGCTTACAGAAACGCGGAGGCTACACCTTC	CASSLQKRGGYTF
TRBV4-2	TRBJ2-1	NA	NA	TGTGCCAGCAGCCGAAGGGCCGGACGGGAGCCGGAACACAATGAGCAGTTCTTC	CASSRRAGREPEHNEQFF
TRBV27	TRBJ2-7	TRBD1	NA	TGTGCCAGCAGACGGAACATCCGGGACAGAACCTACGAGCAGTACTTC	CASRRNIRDRTYEQYF
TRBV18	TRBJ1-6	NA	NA	TGTGCCAGCTCACCACCGAGTTATTCACCCCTCCACTTT	CASSPPSYSPLHF
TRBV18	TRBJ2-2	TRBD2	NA	TGTGCCAGCTCAGTACCGGGACTAGCGGCCGCCACCGGGGAGCTGTTTTTT	CASSVPGLAAATGELFF
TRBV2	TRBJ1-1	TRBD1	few	TGTGCCAGCAGTGAAACACAGGGGAAGGCGGCTGAAGCTTTCTTT	CASSETQGKAAEAFF
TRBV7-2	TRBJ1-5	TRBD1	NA	TGTGCCAGCAGCTACGACAGGGTACAGGGGGGGCCCCAGCATTTT	CASSYDRVQGGPQHF
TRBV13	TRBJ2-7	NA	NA	TGTGCCAGCAGTGAGAACAGGGAACCTATCTACGAGCAGTACTTC	CASSENREPIYEQYF
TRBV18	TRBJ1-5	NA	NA	TGTGCCAGCTCACCACTGGGTAACGTACAGGGTCTTCAGCCCCAGCATTTT	CASSPLGNVQGLQPQHF
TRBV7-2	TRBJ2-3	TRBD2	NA	TGTGCCAGCAGCCTAGGGGGACTAGCGGGAGGGTTGAGTGATACGCAGTATTTT	CASSLGGLAGGLSDTQYF
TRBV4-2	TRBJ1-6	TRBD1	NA	TGTGCCAGCAGCCAACCAGGGGGCGCCTATAATTCACCCCTCCACTTT	CASSQPGGAYNSPLHF
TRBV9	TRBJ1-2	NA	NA	TGTGCCAGCAGCGCCCTTGTGGGTGGCTACACCTTC	CASSALVGGYTF
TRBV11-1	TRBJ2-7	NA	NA	TGTGCCAGCAGCTTAGAAATAGGGAACTTCTACGAGCAGTACTTC	CASSLEIGNFYEQYF
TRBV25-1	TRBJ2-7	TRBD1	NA	TGTGCCAGCAGTGAGACAGGGCTCGACGAGCAGTACTTC	CASSETGLDEQYF
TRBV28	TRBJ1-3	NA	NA	TGTGCCAGCACAGGGCGGGACACCATATATTTT	CASTGRDTIYF
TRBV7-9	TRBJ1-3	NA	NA	TGTGCCAGCAGCTCTAGGGGATTGGAGGGAAACACCATATATTTT	CASSSRGLEGNTIYF
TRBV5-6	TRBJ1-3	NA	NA	TGTGCCAGCAGCTTAGGCCAGAACTTTGGAAACACCATATATTTT	CASSLGQNFGNTIYF
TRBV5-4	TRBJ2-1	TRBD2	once	TGTGCCAGCAGCTCCGGGACTAATATCCCCTACAATGAGCAGTTCTTC	CASSSGTNIPYNEQFF
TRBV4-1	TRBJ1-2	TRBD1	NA	TGCGCCAGCAGCCGACAGGGATATGGCTACACCTTC	CASSRQGYGYTF
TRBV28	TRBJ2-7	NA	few	TGTGCCAGCAGTTTGGCGACTACTCTTAACGAGCAGTACTTC	CASSLATTLNEQYF
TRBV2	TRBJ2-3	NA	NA	TGTGCCAGCAGTGAAGGGACGGGTAGCACAGATACGCAGTATTTT	CASSEGTGSTDTQYF
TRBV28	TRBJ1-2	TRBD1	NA	TGTGCCAGCAGAAAAACTGGACAGGGTTACTATGGCTACACCTTC	CASRKTGQGYYGYTF
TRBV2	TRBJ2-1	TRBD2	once	TGTGCCAGCAGCTTGGGACTAGCGGGTACAGAGCAGTTCTTC	CASSLGLAGTEQFF
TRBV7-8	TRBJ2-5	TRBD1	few	TGTGCCAGCAGCTTCCTCGCAGGGGGCGGGGAGACCCAGTACTTC	CASSFLAGGGETQYF
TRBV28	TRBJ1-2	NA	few	TGTGCCAGCAGTTTACCAGGACACAACTATGGCTACACCTTC	CASSLPGHNYGYTF
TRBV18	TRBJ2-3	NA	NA	TGTGCCAGCTCACCCCGGGGGGCCCCAGATACGCAGTATTTT	CASSPRGAPDTQYF
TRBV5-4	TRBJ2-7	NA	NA	TGTGCCAGCAGCTTGGGCGGGGCCGCCTACGAGCAGTACTTC	CASSLGGAAYEQYF
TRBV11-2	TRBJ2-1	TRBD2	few	TGTGCCAGCAGCTTAGCGGGAGGGCCTACCTACAATGAGCAGTTCTTC	CASSLAGGPTYNEQFF
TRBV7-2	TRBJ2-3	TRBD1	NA	TGTGCCAGCAGCCCGCGACAGGGGAGCACAGATACGCAGTATTTT	CASSPRQGSTDTQYF
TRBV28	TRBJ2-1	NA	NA	TGTGCCAGCAGCCCAGGCCGGAGAGGGAATGAGCAGTTCTTC	CASSPGRRGNEQFF
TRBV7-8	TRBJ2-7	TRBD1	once	TGTGCCAGCAGCTTCTCACAGGGGTTCAACGAGCAGTACTTC	CASSFSQGFNEQYF